These 26 T cell receptor beta chains originate from one sample sequenced in a study of neurological immune-mediated disorders. TCRdb reprocessed the 5' RACE reads with MiXCR, giving one entry per CDR3 protein. The sample carries roughly 80,000 distinct CDR3 sequences, roughly 18% recorded once. Sequenced sample: PBMCs. The receptors were sampled from a woman in her 40s in good health.

This clonotype was detected a few times. This chain connects TRBV29-1 to TRBJ2-2, with 9 bases identical to TRBD1. Germline CDR1 is SQVTM and CDR2 is ANQGSEA. This CDR3 has 15 amino acids. V shed 6 bases, J shed 6 bases, and the junction held 11 bases outside the gene matches. Here the CDR3 reads CSVGNPGQGSGELFF. As DNA, the CDR3 is TGCAGCGTAGGGAACCCGGGACAGGGATCCGGGGAGCTGTTTTTT.

On this clonotype: Relative to the germline gene, one junction end is altered; a read error may explain this. The V call is TRBV15, the J call TRBJ2-7; perhaps TRBD1 as D (5 bases). CDR3 length: 14 amino acids. Germline V lookup: CDR1 LNHNV, CDR2 YYDKDF (reference sequence). The DNA of the CDR3 is TGTGCCACCACCCTGGGGCTAAGCTCCTACGAGAAGGACTTC. This encodes CATTLGLSSYEKDF.

The sample holds many counts of this clonotype. The genes are TRBV7-3 and TRBJ2-3; maybe TRBD1 (6 bases). Germline V lookup: CDR1 SGHTA, CDR2 FQGTGA. This CDR3 comprises 15 residues. V lost 6 bases and J 1 base, leaving 14 bases between the germline ends. The CDR3 spells CASSSRGFRTDTQYF. DNA for the CDR3: TGTGCCAGCAGTTCCAGGGGTTTCCGCACAGATACGCAGTATTTT.

This clonotype was picked up many times. The rearrangement joins TRBV20-1 to TRBJ1-1, with a possible D match to TRBD1 (5 bases). The CDR3 spans 13 residues. CDR1 and CDR2 from the germline V gene are DFQATT and SNEGSKA (reference sequence). V was clipped by 3 bases and J by 2 bases, with 10 bases between them. The CDR3 DNA sequence: TGCAGTGCTAGGCTCGACAGCAACACTGAAGCTTTCTTT. The encoded protein is CSARLDSNTEAFF.

This clonotype came up many times. This sequence joins TRBV2 and TRBJ1-6; 7 bases are shared with TRBD1. The CDR3 is 12 amino acids. Losses at the gene ends were 10 bases for V and 6 bases for J; bases not matched to a gene: 3. Looked up from germline, CDR1 is SNHLY and CDR2 is FYNNEI. Written as DNA, the CDR3 is TGTGCCATTGGACAGGTTAATTCACCCCTCCACTTT. It specifies CAIGQVNSPLHF.

This clonotype was observed many times. The gene calls are TRBV5-1 and TRBJ2-1, with TRBD2 identical over 9 bases. Losses at the gene ends were 4 bases for V and 6 bases for J; bases not matched to a gene: 5. Germline CDR1 SGHRS, CDR2 YFSETQ. This CDR3 is 14 amino acids long. Here the CDR3 DNA reads TGCGCCAGCAGCCCGTTAGCGGGGGCCAATGAGCAGTTCTTC. This encodes CASSPLAGANEQFF.

As regards this clonotype: The junction differs from germline at one of its ends, possibly a read error. The chain couples TRBV5-1 to TRBJ2-1; possibly TRBD2 for D (6 bases). There are 15 residues in the CDR3. Germline CDR1 SGHRS, CDR2 YFSETQ. Here the CDR3 DNA reads TGCGCCAGCAGCTTTTCCGGCAGACTAGTCAATGATCAGTTCTTC. This codes for CASSFSGRLVNDQFF.

This clonotype was seen a handful of times. V is TRBV12-3 or TRBV12-4 and J is TRBJ2-7; 8 bases line up with TRBD1. V shed 4 bases and J 2 bases; nucleotides not matched to a gene: 13. The CDR3 is 17 amino acids. The CDR3 sequence is CASSSRQGASSAYEQYF. As DNA, the CDR3 is TGTGCCAGCAGTTCCCGGCAGGGGGCCTCGTCCGCCTACGAGCAGTACTTC.

This clonotype was recorded at least ten times. The chain combines TRBV9 with TRBJ2-2; TRBD2 matches at 9 bases. The CDR3 contains 16 residues. The V gene's germline CDR1 is SGDLS and CDR2 YYNGEE. J lost 2 bases, V lost 4 bases, and 6 bases had no gene match. The CDR3 DNA follows: TGTGCCAGCAGCTCAGGGACTAGCCCCAACACCGGGGAGCTGTTTTTT. Its translation: CASSSGTSPNTGELFF.

The chain employs TRBV25-1 and TRBJ1-2; 9 bases map to TRBD1. The CDR3 extends over 13 amino acids. Germline V gene data show CDR1 as MGHDK and CDR2 as SYGVNS. Written as DNA, the CDR3 is TGTGTCAGAAGTGAATCGGACAGGGGCGGCTACACCTTC. Translation: CVRSESDRGGYTF.

The rearrangement joins TRBV27 to TRBJ2-7; the D call may be TRBD1 or TRBD2 (5 bases each). V was trimmed by 6 bases and J by 6 bases, leaving 18 bases between them. CDR1 and CDR2 (germline): MNHEY, SMNVEV (reference sequence). This CDR3 has 14 amino acids. The CDR3 coding sequence is TGTGCCAGCAGCCCGTTAGAGGGGCTCGGCGAGCAGTACTTC. Residues: CASSPLEGLGEQYF.

This clonotype was seen ten or more times. The CDR3 nucleotides read TGTGCCAGCAGCCAAACCCGGGACAGGGGGCGATATACGCAGTATTTT. Translated, it gives CASSQTRDRGRYTQYF. The rearrangement uses TRBV12-3 or TRBV12-4 and TRBJ2-3; 12 nucleotides match TRBD1. This CDR3 is 16 amino acids long. V gave up 6 bases and J gave up 7 bases; unmatched junction bases: 11.

This clonotype appeared many times. This sequence joins TRBV20-1 and TRBJ2-2, with D unresolved. Germline V gene data show CDR1 as DFQATT and CDR2 as SNEGSKA (reference sequence). The CDR3 loop spans 15 amino acids. Between the trimmed V and J ends, which lost 2 bases and 0 bases, there was a span of 10 bases. CDR3 loop: CSARKANPNTGELFF. The CDR3 nucleotides read TGCAGTGCTAGAAAAGCGAATCCGAACACCGGGGAGCTGTTTTTT.

A single count supports this clonotype. The CDR3 coding sequence is TGTGCCAGCTCACCGGGGCAGGGGTTCGATGAGCAGTTCTTC. This codes for CASSPGQGFDEQFF. This chain joins TRBV18 and TRBJ2-1; a weak D match, TRBD1 (6 bases). V was trimmed by 3 bases and J by 8 bases, leaving 14 bases between them. The CDR3 runs to 14 residues. Germline V gene sequence: CDR1 KGHSH, CDR2 LQKENI.

V and J are TRBV6-5 and TRBJ1-1, with 8 bases that match TRBD1. CDR3 length equals 15 residues. Per germline, CDR1 MNHEY and CDR2 SVGAGI. V lost 6 bases, J lost 0 bases, and 6 bases stayed unmatched. CDR3 nucleotides: TGTGCCAGCAGAAGGACAGGGCGGATGAACACTGAAGCTTTCTTT. Its translation is CASRRTGRMNTEAFF.

With regard to this clonotype: Relative to the germline gene, one junction end is altered; a read error may explain this. The chain carries TRBV18 and TRBJ1-5, with D unclear. CDR3 length equals 13 residues. Per germline, CDR1 KGHSH and CDR2 LQKENI. CDR3 region: CASSPTSDQPQHF. The CDR3 region has the DNA TGTGCCAGCTCACCAACTAGCGATCAGCCCCAGCATTTT.

There are many counts of this clonotype. J is TRBJ2-4 and V is TRBV28, with a weak D call TRBD1 (5 bases). The length of the CDR3 is 13 residues. The germline V gene encodes CDR1 MDHEN and CDR2 SYDVKM. V shed 6 bases and J shed 8 bases, with 14 bases lying between them. The CDR3 sequence: CASSRPLRDIQYF. The DNA for the CDR3 is TGTGCCAGCAGCCGACCCCTCAGGGACATTCAGTACTTC.

The sample holds many counts of this clonotype. The chain couples TRBV27 to TRBJ1-5; no firm D call. The CDR3 has 14 residues. Germline lookup yields CDR1 MNHEY and CDR2 SMNVEV (reference sequence). Trimming stripped 3 bases from V and 6 bases from J, with 12 bases between. The CDR3, as DNA: TGTGCCAGCAGTTTCGCGGGGTACGGTCAGCCCCAGCATTTT. Translating it yields CASSFAGYGQPQHF.

This clonotype was found many times. The V gene is TRBV12-3 or TRBV12-4, the J gene TRBJ1-1; perhaps TRBD1 as D (6 bases). This CDR3 has 15 amino acids. Trimming pared 5 bases from V and 2 bases from J, leaving 15 bases between. In DNA form, the CDR3 reads TGTGCCAGCAGTCGTAGGGGGGGGCCCAACACTGAAGCTTTCTTT. Its translation: CASSRRGGPNTEAFF.

This clonotype was seen at least ten times. The chain links TRBV7-2 to TRBJ2-6, with TRBD1 as a possible D gene (5 bases). There are 20 residues in the CDR3. Germline-derived CDR1 and CDR2 are SGHTA and FQGNSA. Trimming cost V 5 bases and J 0 bases, with 23 bases left between them. CDR3 coding DNA: TGTGCCAGCAGCCCCAAGGTTACAGGCACCATCCTCTCTGGGGCCAACGTCCTGACTTTC. Protein: CASSPKVTGTILSGANVLTF.

This clonotype was seen repeatedly, ten times or more. This chain links TRBV6-5 with TRBJ2-2; 7 nucleotides agree with TRBD2. The J segment lost 5 bases and the V segment lost 7 bases, leaving 7 bases of the junction unmatched. The CDR3 is 14 amino acids. The germline CDR1 and CDR2 sequences are MNHEY and SVGAGI. The CDR3 coding sequence is TGTGCCAGCACCATGGGGGGGTGGACCGGGGAGCTGTTTTTT. It translates to CASTMGGWTGELFF.

This clonotype was observed many times. This chain links TRBV20-1 with TRBJ2-3; possible D gene TRBD2, 7 bases. Trimming stripped 7 bases from V and 2 bases from J, with 16 bases between. Germline V CDR1 and CDR2: DFQATT, SNEGSKA (reference sequence). The CDR3 consists of 14 residues. The CDR3 nucleotides are TGCAGTGGAGGGGGGGACTATACCACAGATACGCAGTATTTT. Protein product: CSGGGDYTTDTQYF.

This clonotype was seen at least ten times. This rearrangement joins TRBV5-1 to TRBJ2-3, with 8 nucleotides matching TRBD2. Germline CDR1 and CDR2: SGHRS and YFSETQ. The CDR3 extends over 14 amino acids. With 0 bases clipped from V and 6 bases from J, the junction kept 3 bases outside the gene matches. DNA of the CDR3: TGCGCCAGCAGCTTGGCGGGGGGGTCGGATACGCAGTATTTT. Translated, it gives CASSLAGGSDTQYF.

The CDR3 nucleotides read TGCAGTGCTCCTGGACAGGCAACTAATGAAAAACTGTTTTTT. It is translated as CSAPGQATNEKLFF. The chain employs TRBV20-1 and TRBJ1-4, with 7 bases fitting TRBD1. CDR3 length: 14 amino acids. The germline V gene has CDR1 DFQATT and CDR2 SNEGSKA (reference sequence). Unmatched junction bases numbered 3, after V lost 5 bases and J lost 0 bases.

This chain uses TRBV12-3 or TRBV12-4 with TRBJ1-1, with 7 bases matching TRBD1. This CDR3 has 14 residues. Unmatched junction bases numbered 10, after V lost 4 bases and J lost 8 bases. In DNA form, the CDR3 reads TGTGCCAGCAGTTCCGGGACAGCAGTTAAAGAAGCTTTCTTT. Translation gives CASSSGTAVKEAFF.

This clonotype has at least ten counts. The chain combines TRBV7-2 with TRBJ2-7; the D call may be TRBD1 or TRBD2 (6 bases each). The V end was cut by 1 base, the J end by 1 base, with 17 bases between. Germline loops: CDR1 SGHTA, CDR2 FQGNSA. The CDR3 is made up of 17 amino acids. CDR3 residues: CASSLGRSGAGSYEQYF. In nucleotides, the CDR3 is TGTGCCAGCAGCTTAGGACGGTCGGGGGCGGGATCCTACGAGCAGTACTTC. The full variable domain, its missing parts supplied by reference TRBV7-2 and TRBJ2-7, is GAGVSQSPSNKVTEKGKDVELRCDPISGHTALYWYRQSLGQGLEFLIYFQGNSAPDKSGLPSDRFSAERTGGSVSTLTIQRTQQEDSAVYLCASSLGRSGAGSYEQYFGPGTRLTVT.